The subject of this entry is one TCR beta chain. This record comes from a study of technical replicates of blood from a few donors. In germline, CDR1 is MNHEY, CDR2 SVGAGI. The junction had 9 bases not matched to a gene; V was cut back by 7 bases and J by 6 bases. This CDR3 has 14 residues. Profiling relied on immunoSEQ multiplex PCR, and the TCRdb table lists in-frame clones only, not all of them. The sample includes about 53,000 clones, 86% seen only once; the top ten take over 5%. The V call is TRBV6-5, the J call TRBJ2-7, with 10 bases matching TRBD2. Sequenced material: PBMCs. This sequence originates from a human donor in good health. Some clones in this sample may be carry-over from other donors' samples. CDR3 residues: CASTPQREGSEQYF. The CDR3 nucleotides read TGTGCCAGCACCCCCCAGCGGGAGGGCTCCGAGCAGTACTTC.